What follows describes a single TCR beta chain. Its target is unknown. The CDR3 has 12 residues. The sample is drawn from a study of CD8 T cells in ankylosing spondylitis. Overall study results and limits: Disease-linked clones were found to be CD8+ and relatively rare in peripheral blood. Made up of fewer than ten highly homologous variants, a TCR beta motif appeared characteristic of ankylosing spondylitis blood. The study looked at matched synovial fluid samples from ankylosing spondylitis patients. Disease-linked clones were reported to be significantly enriched there.

Quantitative 5'-RACE was performed with molecular barcodes, and it yielded the TCR beta libraries. TCRdb used MiXCR to reprocess the 5' RACE reads, holding one entry per CDR3 protein. This table holds about 750,000 distinct CDR3 sequences, around a fifth found once. This sequence joins TRBV21-1 and TRBJ2-7. TRBV21-1 is a pseudogene locus. The TCR originated in a male donor with ankylosing spondylitis. Sequenced: blood, either unsorted or a sorted T cell fraction (not recorded which). The CDR3, as DNA: TGTGCCAGCAGCAACTCGGCAGACGAGCAGTACTTC. Translated: CASSNSADEQYF.